The clone carrying this T cell receptor (beta chain) was counted many times. CDR1 and CDR2 (germline): SGHVS, FNYEAQ. This CDR3 region has 13 residues. Trimming stripped 7 bases from V and 7 bases from J, with 16 bases between. CDR3 regions of TCR beta were amplified from RNA transcripts. An opening RT-PCR round employed HTBI primers and preceded a second-round multiplex PCR. Each CDR3 protein is one row after TCRdb ran MiXCR on the multiplex PCR reads. The data show just over 400,000 distinct CDR3 sequences, about 21% seen once. PBMCs stemmed from approximately 9.7 ml of fresh peripheral blood. These data come from a study of Graves' ophthalmopathy and Graves' hyperthyroidism.

Sequenced sample: peripheral blood. The receptor comes from a woman aged 18-30 years with stable Graves' hyperthyroidism. The J gene is TRBJ2-5, the V gene TRBV7-6, with D possibly called TRBD1 or TRBD2 (6 bases each). The CDR3 DNA follows: TGTGCCAGCAAGGAGGGGGGTGTAGGGACCCAGTACTTC. Translation gives CASKEGGVGTQYF.